This TCR beta chain emerged from a study of blood T cell repertoires in COVID-19. The ends lost 4 bases at V and 2 bases at J; junction bases unmatched: 4. Germline V gene data show CDR1 as SGHTA and CDR2 as FQGNSA. The CDR3 has 14 residues. Original data processing: For nucleated cells, counts were estimated from reference gene primer amplification. Assay used: immunoSEQ multiplex PCR; TCRdb lists only in-frame clones, some missing. V and J calls plus clone size are reproduced from that table; the DNA served to infer D and trimming. Of over 200,000 clones listed, approximately 89% are singletons. Enrolled through a virtual design, the participants were between 18 and 89 years of age and came from approximately 25 US areas.

The sample was PBMCs or T cells enriched from blood (not recorded which). This TCR was sampled from a woman aged 25 to 39 who had been exposed to COVID-19. This sequence joins TRBV7-2 and TRBJ2-7; 8 bases agree with TRBD2. The DNA of the CDR3 is TGTGCCAGCAGCTCCGGACTAGCTCCCTACGAGCAGTACTTC. It translates to CASSSGLAPYEQYF. Full variable domain (missing parts from reference TRBV7-2 and TRBJ2-7): GAGVSQSPSNKVTEKGKDVELRCDPISGHTALYWYRQSLGQGLEFLIYFQGNSAPDKSGLPSDRFSAERTGGSVSTLTIQRTQQEDSAVYLCASSSGLAPYEQYFGPGTRLTVT.